Listed below are T cell receptor beta chains from one sample, sequenced in a study of cytomegalovirus exposure and HLA in healthy donors. Only in-frame clones appear in the TCRdb table, and some are missing; sequencing was by immunoSEQ multiplex PCR. The data show 60,000 to 90,000 clones, and the top ten clones hold 4% to 5.5%. The specimen was PBMCs. The receptors originated from a woman in her forties in good health and CMV-seropositive. Both conserved end residues are part of each CDR3. The D gene is left open where the match is weak. Clone size is shown for a subset of rows, as once, few, many or a class of expanded clone.

length: 17
V: TRBV5-1
J: TRBJ1-2
D: NA
size: medium-sized
CDR3: CASSLAGMSNLRGGYTF
DNA: TGCGCCAGCAGCTTGGCGGGTATGAGCAACCTGCGAGGGGGCTACACCTTC

length: 15
V: TRBV6-6
J: TRBJ1-2
D: NA
size: NA
CDR3: CASTKDSPPFGGYTF
DNA: TGTGCCAGCACCAAGGACAGTCCCCCCTTTGGAGGCTACACCTTC

length: 15
V: TRBV9
J: TRBJ2-2
D: TRBD1
size: NA
CDR3: CASSVGSGGTGELFF
DNA: TGTGCCAGCAGCGTAGGCTCAGGGGGAACCGGGGAGCTGTTTTTT

length: 17
V: TRBV7-2
J: TRBJ1-2
D: TRBD1
size: NA
CDR3: CASSLVNADRGRGGYTF
DNA: TGTGCCAGCAGCTTAGTAAACGCGGACAGGGGGCGCGGTGGCTACACCTTC

length: 15
V: TRBV7-9
J: TRBJ2-7
D: TRBD1
size: NA
CDR3: CASSPGQRSSYEQYF
DNA: TGTGCCAGCAGCCCGGGACAGCGAAGCTCCTACGAGCAGTACTTC

length: 16
V: TRBV18
J: TRBJ1-5
D: TRBD1
size: NA
CDR3: CASSPPGQGSNQPQHF
DNA: TGTGCCAGCTCACCTCCGGGACAGGGTAGCAATCAGCCCCAGCATTTT

length: 14
V: TRBV6-5
J: TRBJ1-5
D: TRBD1
size: NA
CDR3: CASSYRGGEQPQHF
DNA: TGTGCCAGCAGCTACAGGGGAGGAGAGCAGCCCCAGCATTTT

length: 12
V: TRBV29-1
J: TRBJ2-5
D: TRBD1
size: NA
CDR3: CSVDRDRETQYF
DNA: TGCAGCGTGGACAGGGATCGGGAGACCCAGTACTTC

length: 16
V: TRBV7-3
J: TRBJ1-2
D: TRBD1
size: NA
CDR3: CASSSLGYDRDGGYTF
DNA: TGTGCCAGCAGCTCCCTCGGGTATGACAGGGATGGTGGCTACACCTTC

length: 14
V: TRBV5-1
J: TRBJ1-2
D: NA
size: NA
CDR3: CASSLEGANYGYTF
DNA: TGCGCCAGCAGCTTGGAGGGAGCTAACTATGGCTACACCTTC

length: 12
V: TRBV7-9
J: TRBJ1-1
D: TRBD1
size: NA
CDR3: CASSRDSDEAFF
DNA: TGTGCCAGCAGCCGGGACAGCGATGAAGCTTTCTTT

length: 11
V: TRBV28
J: TRBJ2-7
D: NA
size: NA
CDR3: CASQGIYEQYF
DNA: TGTGCCAGCCAGGGTATCTACGAGCAGTACTTC

length: 15
V: TRBV5-1
J: TRBJ1-3
D: TRBD1
size: NA
CDR3: CASSVQGAGGNTIYF
DNA: TGCGCCAGCAGCGTGCAGGGGGCTGGTGGAAACACCATATATTTT